What follows is one T cell receptor (beta chain) and its context. Its antigen is undetermined. This entry belongs to a study of shared clonotypes between healthy human individuals. About the research overall: Two female and a few male donors aged 18 to 49 were enrolled. Study-wide results and caveats: Some clonotypes were shared by all four sorted-subset donors, while others were not shared. The non-shared ones had lower generation probabilities than the shared ones. Roughly 4.6% of naive CD4 clonotypes were common to several donors. Naive subsets generally had larger estimated richness than memory subsets.

This CDR3 comprises 15 residues. The germline V gene has CDR1 SQVTM and CDR2 ANQGSEA. Trimming removed 4 bases from V and 0 bases from J, with 13 bases in between. The method was immunoSEQ multiplex PCR; TCRdb's version includes in-frame clones alone and lacks a portion of them. The data show 2 million to 3 million clones, 93% seen once. The chain couples TRBV29-1 to TRBJ1-3; D not certain. Sample: naive CD4+ T cells from PBMCs. Described subset: CD45RA+ positively selected. This receptor was obtained from a man aged 18 to 29 in good health. Some clones in this sample may be carry-over from other donors' samples. The CDR3 loop is CSVVPNSGSGNTIYF. In DNA form, the CDR3 reads TGCAGCGTTGTGCCCAACAGCGGCTCTGGAAACACCATATATTTT.